This T cell receptor beta chain appears in the sequencing data of a study of T cell changes during pregnancy in multiple sclerosis (dated by TCRdb to about 2019). With regard to the full study: Changes in the T cell repertoire over the course of pregnancy were examined in this study in women with multiple sclerosis.

The library was obtained by the immunoSEQ multiplex PCR assay. This immuneACCESS table, as held by TCRdb, lists in-frame sequences with V and J called but not all clones. Of the missing ones, under half trace to an unresolved V gene in checked studies; the others have no known cause. A total of some 77,000 clones appear in this sample, around 91% of them only once. The ten biggest clones cover 1.9% of the sample. Via the germline V gene, CDR1 is SGHRS and CDR2 YFSETQ. V is clipped by 5 bases and J by 4 bases, and the sequence between their germline boundaries is 15 bases long. Counted from cysteine to phenylalanine, this CDR3 has 15 amino acids. Only the CDR3 region is kept as DNA, spanning 45 bases read in frame from base 1. Concerning this clone: The antigen it recognizes is unknown. Per-base quality was not reported, and no clone a single base away is much larger than it.

The chain couples TRBV5-1 to TRBJ2-2; the D segment could be TRBD2, given 6 matching bases. This receptor was taken from a female donor with multiple sclerosis, enrolled in a pregnancy study. Material: peripheral blood, obtained before pregnancy. The encoded CDR3 is CASSGGGLSTGELFF. The nucleotide sequence is given as TGCGCCAGCAGTGGTGGAGGGCTAAGCACCGGGGAGCTGTTTTTT.